A single sample is the source of the 13 T cell receptor beta chains below, sequenced in a study of cytomegalovirus exposure and HLA in healthy donors. PCR primers comprised 60 Vbeta and 13 Jbeta primers. The assay was immunoSEQ multiplex PCR, and TCRdb's table has in-frame clones only and misses some. The sample records some 100,000 clones, roughly 70% being singletons. The sample comprised PBMCs. The receptors come from a woman aged 45-59 years in good health and CMV-seropositive.

The V gene is TRBV25-1, the J gene TRBJ1-6, with unresolved D. The germline V gene encodes CDR1 MGHDK and CDR2 SYGVNS. V lost 5 bases and J 5 bases, leaving 10 bases between the germline ends. This CDR3 contains 14 residues. In DNA, the CDR3 is TGTGCCAGCAGTACCGAGAGGGATAATTCACCCCTCCACTTT. It encodes CASSTERDNSPLHF.

This chain uses TRBV28 with TRBJ1-1, with D uncertain. The germline V gene encodes CDR1 MDHEN and CDR2 SYDVKM. The CDR3 consists of 14 residues. The germline V and J ends were trimmed by 7 bases and 1 base, with 13 bases remaining between them. The CDR3 is CASTPSGRNTEAFF. The CDR3 coding sequence is TGTGCCAGCACCCCCTCGGGGAGGAACACTGAAGCTTTCTTT.

V and J are TRBV5-6 and TRBJ2-7; TRBD1 agrees at 10 bases. With 5 bases clipped from V and 2 bases from J, the junction kept 10 bases outside the gene matches. Germline V CDR1 and CDR2: SGHDT, YYEEEE. This CDR3 is 16 amino acids long. The CDR3 here is CASRLWGDRGAYEQYF. The CDR3 DNA reads as TGTGCCAGCAGGCTCTGGGGGGACAGGGGCGCCTACGAGCAGTACTTC.

This clone showed up just once. The chain is built from TRBV19 and TRBJ2-7, with 7 bases that match TRBD2. The CDR3 runs to 14 residues. Germline values: CDR1 LNHDA, CDR2 SQIVND (reference sequence). V was clipped by 2 bases and J by 6 bases; unmatched bases: 7. As DNA, the CDR3 is TGTGCCAGTAGTATATCCAGCGGGGCTGCCGAGCAGTACTTC. Protein product: CASSISSGAAEQYF.

V is TRBV11-3 and J is TRBJ2-7, with 8 bases lining up with TRBD2. The germline V gene has CDR1 SGHNT and CDR2 YENEEA. V lost 1 base to trimming and J lost 7 bases; unmatched junction nucleotides: 3. The CDR3 is 13 amino acids. In DNA form, the CDR3 reads TGTGCCAGCAGCTTAGGTCGGGAGGGAGAGCAGTACTTC. Protein: CASSLGREGEQYF.

The count of this clone is one. The DNA of the CDR3 is TGTGCCAGCAGCTTATGGACTAGCGGGATAAACAATGAGCAGTTCTTC. Residues: CASSLWTSGINNEQFF. The chain has TRBV5-6 and TRBJ2-1; 12 bases agree with TRBD2. Germline V gene lookup returns CDR1 SGHDT and CDR2 YYEEEE. The CDR3 has 16 amino acids. V lost 2 bases, J lost 5 bases, and 5 bases stayed unmatched.

This clone has only a few counts. V is TRBV5-4 and J is TRBJ1-1; D not resolved. In germline, CDR1 is SGHNT, CDR2 YYREEE (reference sequence). The CDR3 is 13 residues long. V lost 4 bases and J 7 bases, leaving 14 bases between the germline ends. CDR3 residues: CASSDPVQFEAFF. For the CDR3, the DNA is TGTGCCAGCAGCGACCCCGTACAGTTTGAAGCTTTCTTT.

The CDR3 is CASTDRGTGELFF. As DNA, the CDR3 is TGTGCCAGCACGGACAGGGGCACCGGGGAGCTGTTTTTT. The rearrangement uses TRBV2 and TRBJ2-2, with 9 bases fitting TRBD1. The V segment lost 7 bases and the J segment 4 bases; nucleotides outside the gene matches: 1. This CDR3 has 13 residues. Germline CDR1 is SNHLY and CDR2 is FYNNEI.

The chain uses TRBV28 and TRBJ2-5; 7 bases match TRBD2. V shed 8 bases and J 1 base; nucleotides not matched to a gene: 10. This CDR3 has 15 residues. Germline V gives CDR1 MDHEN, CDR2 SYDVKM. CDR3 protein: CASHPRSSGQETQYF. DNA for the CDR3: TGTGCCAGCCACCCGAGGTCTAGCGGCCAAGAGACCCAGTACTTC.

This clone was counted a few times. CDR3 protein: CASSSRSQPQHF. The DNA for the CDR3 is TGTGCCAGCAGTTCCCGGTCTCAGCCCCAGCATTTT. The J gene is TRBJ1-5, the V gene TRBV28, with unresolved D. The CDR3 contains 12 residues. Trimming left V 4 bases short and J 6 bases short, with 7 bases between. The germline V gene has CDR1 MDHEN and CDR2 SYDVKM.

J is TRBJ1-2 and V is TRBV7-8; 9 nucleotides line up with TRBD1. The junction had 7 bases not matched to a gene; V was cut back by 1 base and J by 4 bases. CDR3 size: 16 residues. CDR1 is SGHVS, CDR2 FQNEAQ, per germline. For the CDR3, the DNA is TGTGCCAGCAGCTTAGTTACACCGGGACAGGGCTATGGCTACACCTTC. Translation: CASSLVTPGQGYGYTF.

This chain links TRBV27 with TRBJ2-7; 7 bases align to TRBD1. The germline CDR1 and CDR2 sequences are MNHEY and SMNVEV (reference sequence). The CDR3 runs to 13 residues. V lost 8 bases to trimming and J lost 3 bases; unmatched junction nucleotides: 7. CDR3: CASWGQPFYEQYF. CDR3 nucleotide sequence: TGTGCCAGCTGGGGACAGCCCTTCTACGAGCAGTACTTC.

The chain recombines TRBV7-9 with TRBJ1-1; TRBD1 matches 8 bases. Germline V gene sequence: CDR1 SEHNR, CDR2 FQNEAQ (reference sequence). Germline trimming cut 0 bases from V and 1 base from J; bases unmatched to any gene: 10. This CDR3 comprises 18 residues. The CDR3, as DNA: TGTGCCAGCAGCTTAGCGCTTGACCAGGGGGCACGGAACACTGAAGCTTTCTTT. Protein: CASSLALDQGARNTEAFF.